The present TCR beta chain was sequenced within a study of cytomegalovirus exposure and HLA in healthy donors. Trimming took off 5 bases at V and 4 bases at J, with 12 bases between the two ends. The CDR3 totals 13 residues. Germline CDR1 and CDR2: SNHLY and FYNNEI. Whole-study results and caveats: There were some V segments, including TRBV6-2 and TRBV6-3, excluded as indistinguishable. Later analysis identified a missense DCLRE1C variant that was linked to TCR beta V- and J-gene trimming. Rare sequences made up most TCRs, while some public TCRs were found in many donors. Follow-up analysis seemed to connect common viral pathogens with several of the most significant clusters identified.

Details on this clone: Antigen: not known.

PCR amplification relied on 60 Vbeta primers (plus 13 Jbeta primers). Some clones are missing from TCRdb's copy, which holds only in-frame ones; the method was immunoSEQ multiplex PCR. The table shows 120,000 to 150,000 clones, with about 80% occurring only once. The chain is built from TRBV2 and TRBJ2-7; D is uncertain. The TCR comes from a woman aged 40 to 55 in good health and CMV-seronegative. Input material: PBMCs. CDR3 residues: CASSSSGLYEQYF. Here the CDR3 DNA reads TGTGCCAGCAGTTCGTCCGGTCTGTACGAGCAGTACTTC.